These 17 T cell receptor beta chains came from one sample sequenced in a study of cytomegalovirus exposure and HLA in healthy donors. Researchers ran the PCR with 60 Vbeta and 13 Jbeta primers. TCRdb's table, derived via immunoSEQ multiplex PCR, lists solely in-frame clones and lacks some. In the table there are 80,000 or so clones, roughly 80% of which are singletons. Sequencing used PBMCs. These receptors all come from a woman in her 40s in good health and CMV-seronegative.

This chain connects TRBV27 to TRBJ2-1; D uncertain. Trimming pared 3 bases from V and 9 bases from J, leaving 9 bases between. Per the germline V gene, CDR1 is MNHEY and CDR2 is SMNVEV (reference sequence). The CDR3 is 12 residues long. CDR3 coding DNA: TGTGCCAGCAGTTTCCTCGCAGTTGAGCAGTTCTTC. It translates to CASSFLAVEQFF.

The rearrangement uses TRBV7-2 and TRBJ1-1; D remains ambiguous. CDR3 length equals 13 residues. Trimming took off 3 bases at V and 5 bases at J, with 10 bases between the two ends. Germline V gene data show CDR1 as SGHTA and CDR2 as FQGNSA. The CDR3 is CASSFELRTEAFF. The CDR3, as DNA: TGTGCCAGCAGCTTTGAATTGAGGACTGAAGCTTTCTTT.

The chain is built from TRBV10-1 and TRBJ2-1; a weak D match, TRBD1 (6 bases). The ends were cut back, 3 bases at V and 11 bases at J, with 17 bases in the middle. Germline CDR1 reads WNHNN; CDR2 reads SYGVQD (reference sequence). The length of the CDR3 is 14 residues. CDR3 loop: CASSDQGQGKKQFF. Here the CDR3 DNA reads TGCGCCAGCAGTGACCAGGGGCAGGGGAAGAAGCAGTTCTTC.

This clone appeared a few times. The chain joins TRBV9 to TRBJ1-1; no firm D call. CDR1 SGDLS and CDR2 YYNGEE come from the germline V gene. The CDR3 is 15 amino acids. Trimming left V 4 bases short and J 0 bases short, with 13 bases between. The CDR3 loop reads CASSRIAGLNTEAFF. CDR3 sequence (DNA): TGTGCCAGCAGCCGCATCGCGGGGTTGAACACTGAAGCTTTCTTT.

The rearrangement joins TRBV27 to TRBJ2-7; TRBD2 matches at 10 bases. Germline assignment: CDR1 MNHEY and CDR2 SMNVEV (reference sequence). This CDR3 has 19 residues. V trimming: 6 bases; J trimming: 4 bases; junction bases outside the gene matches: 21. CDR3 loop: CASRPPGVGLAGVLYEQYF. In DNA, the CDR3 is TGTGCCAGCAGACCTCCTGGTGTGGGGCTAGCGGGAGTCCTATACGAGCAGTACTTC.

CDR3 sequence: CASSSRRQRGSFYEQYF. The CDR3 coding sequence is TGTGCCAGCAGTTCCAGACGTCAAAGAGGTTCTTTCTACGAGCAGTACTTC. The genes are TRBV27 and TRBJ2-7; D remains unclear. Germline V gene lookup returns CDR1 MNHEY and CDR2 SMNVEV (reference sequence). V dropped 4 bases and J dropped 3 bases, with 22 bases sitting between them. This CDR3 is 17 amino acids long.

The chain links TRBV19 to TRBJ2-7, with TRBD2 identical over 13 bases. From germline, CDR1 is LNHDA and CDR2 SQIVND (reference sequence). The CDR3 consists of 16 residues. V dropped 6 bases and J dropped 6; count of bases not matched to a gene: 11. CDR3 amino acids: CASSQTSGRATGEQYF. CDR3 in DNA: TGTGCCAGTAGCCAAACTAGCGGGAGGGCTACGGGCGAGCAGTACTTC.

The chain carries TRBV27 and TRBJ2-5; 7 bases agree with TRBD2. The V and J ends lost 7 bases and 1 base, in that order; junction bases with no gene match: 18. Germline-derived CDR1 and CDR2 are MNHEY and SMNVEV (reference sequence). This CDR3 region has 18 residues. The CDR3, as DNA: TGTGCCAGCACTCGTAAATCTCCGGGACTAACCCTCCAAGAGACCCAGTACTTC. Protein product: CASTRKSPGLTLQETQYF.

Worth noting for this clone: This specimen includes other DNA sequences encoding the same CDR3. V and J are TRBV6-1 and TRBJ2-5; D is undetermined. Germline CDR1 reads MNHNS; CDR2 reads SASEGT. The CDR3 covers 11 residues. Trimming stripped 4 bases from V and 5 bases from J, with 5 bases between. The CDR3 sequence is CASSGRETQYF. The CDR3, as DNA: TGTGCCAGCAGTGGCCGGGAGACCCAGTACTTC.

The chain carries TRBV29-1 and TRBJ1-1; D not certain. The CDR3 extends over 12 amino acids. CDR1 is SQVTM, CDR2 ANQGSEA, per germline. With 8 bases removed from V and 6 bases from J, the gap between germline ends came to 16 bases. CDR3: CSPSGKSAEAFF. DNA of the CDR3: TGCAGCCCCTCGGGTAAATCGGCTGAAGCTTTCTTT.

This clone has a handful of counts. The rearrangement links TRBV29-1 to TRBJ2-7, with 12 bases lining up with TRBD2. Germline V gives CDR1 SQVTM, CDR2 ANQGSEA. The junction had 8 bases not matched to a gene; V was cut back by 2 bases and J by 6 bases. The CDR3 extends over 15 amino acids. The CDR3 protein is CSVERLAGVEGEQYF. The CDR3, as DNA: TGCAGCGTTGAAAGACTAGCGGGAGTGGAGGGCGAGCAGTACTTC.

The chain joins TRBV29-1 to TRBJ2-3; D might be TRBD2 (5 bases). This CDR3 has 11 residues. Germline CDR1 is SQVTM and CDR2 is ANQGSEA. Trimming pared 6 bases from V and 2 bases from J, leaving 6 bases between. The CDR3 protein is CSVTITDTQYF. The CDR3, as DNA: TGCAGCGTGACTATCACAGATACGCAGTATTTT.

The chain has TRBV5-1 and TRBJ2-7; 8 bases line up with TRBD1. Germline values: CDR1 SGHRS, CDR2 YFSETQ. The CDR3 totals 15 residues. The trim removed 0 bases at V and 5 bases at J, leaving 7 bases unmatched. The CDR3 sequence: CASSLVQGGRNEQYF. CDR3 nucleotides: TGCGCCAGCAGCTTGGTACAGGGGGGCCGGAACGAGCAGTACTTC.

V is TRBV6-5 and J is TRBJ2-7, with TRBD1 identical over 7 bases. This CDR3 spans 14 amino acids. V dropped 7 bases and J dropped 5; count of bases not matched to a gene: 11. From germline, CDR1 is MNHEY and CDR2 SVGAGI. The CDR3 DNA follows: TGTGCCAGCACCTGGGCGACAGGGCGGAACGAGCAGTACTTC. It translates to CASTWATGRNEQYF.

This rearrangement joins TRBV7-2 to TRBJ2-5, with TRBD1 matching 10 bases. The CDR3 totals 16 residues. The germline gives CDR1 SGHTA, CDR2 FQGNSA. V was pared by 5 bases and J by 5 bases, with 11 bases of the junction left unmatched. This CDR3 is CASSHRQGAGSETQYF. In DNA, the CDR3 is TGTGCCAGCAGCCACCGACAGGGGGCGGGATCGGAGACCCAGTACTTC. The full variable domain, in which reference TRBV7-2 and TRBJ2-5 provide the parts outside the CDR3, is GAGVSQSPSNKVTEKGKDVELRCDPISGHTALYWYRQSLGQGLEFLIYFQGNSAPDKSGLPSDRFSAERTGGSVSTLTIQRTQQEDSAVYLCASSHRQGAGSETQYFGPGTRLLVL.

The CDR3 loop reads CASSPRSRQGPQETQYF. The CDR3 DNA reads as TGTGCCAGCAGCCCGAGATCCCGACAGGGCCCTCAAGAGACCCAGTACTTC. This chain connects TRBV7-2 to TRBJ2-5; 7 bases map to TRBD1. After removal of 5 bases from V and 2 bases from J, the junction contained 14 bases not matched to a gene. The V gene's germline CDR1 is SGHTA and CDR2 FQGNSA. The CDR3 totals 17 residues.

The genes are TRBV30 and TRBJ1-4; no clear D gene. CDR1 and CDR2 from the germline V gene are GTSNPN and SVGIG (reference sequence). Trimming shortened V by 1 base and J by 0 bases, and 12 bases separated the two germline ends. The CDR3 length is 16 residues. The CDR3 loop reads CAWSDLGGPTNEKLFF. CDR3 nucleotide sequence: TGTGCCTGGAGTGACCTCGGTGGGCCAACTAATGAAAAACTGTTTTTT.